The 23 T cell receptor beta chains listed next were all sequenced from one sample in a study of shared clonotypes between healthy human individuals. The method was immunoSEQ multiplex PCR; TCRdb's version includes in-frame clones alone and lacks a portion of them. Of some 680,000 clones listed, around 73% are singletons. The sample comprised memory CD4+ T cells sorted from blood. As for subset: CD45RA-negative fraction. These receptors all stem from a woman aged 30 to 39 in good health.

To note about this clone: The same CDR3 can be traced to other DNA sequences in this sample. The chain couples TRBV5-1 to TRBJ2-1; D possibly corresponds to TRBD2 (5 bases). Trimming pared 2 bases from V and 0 bases from J, leaving 9 bases between. Per germline, CDR1 SGHRS and CDR2 YFSETQ. The CDR3 has 15 amino acids. CDR3 region: CASSLGGGSYNEQFF. As DNA, the CDR3 is TGCGCCAGCAGCTTAGGCGGAGGCTCCTACAATGAGCAGTTCTTC.

This clone was observed once. V and J are TRBV28 and TRBJ1-2, with a weak D call TRBD1 (5 bases). The CDR3 extends over 15 amino acids. In germline, CDR1 is MDHEN, CDR2 SYDVKM. Trimming took 7 bases from V and 4 from J, leaving 19 bases between them. The CDR3 nucleotides are TGTGCCAGCAACCTCCCCTCGGAGGGGAGCTATGGCTACACCTTC. Its translation: CASNLPSEGSYGYTF.

This chain connects TRBV28 to TRBJ2-7; TRBD1 is a possible D gene (6 bases). Per the germline V gene, CDR1 is MDHEN and CDR2 is SYDVKM. The CDR3 length is 15 residues. Trimming shortened V by 8 bases and J by 4 bases, and 21 bases separated the two germline ends. In DNA, the CDR3 is TGTGCCAGCCTTAGAACAGGGACCGGATATTACGAGCAGTACTTC. Amino acid sequence: CASLRTGTGYYEQYF.

This clone was picked up one time. V is TRBV25-1 and J is TRBJ2-1, with 10 bases matching TRBD1. Germline V lookup: CDR1 MGHDK, CDR2 SYGVNS. The CDR3 is 15 amino acids. The V segment lost 6 bases and the J segment 6 bases; nucleotides outside the gene matches: 8. For the CDR3, the DNA is TGTGCCAGCAGCCCCAGGACAGGGGGTAGCAATGAGCAGTTCTTC. Translated, it gives CASSPRTGGSNEQFF.

This clone came up once. The chain has TRBV2 and TRBJ2-4; D might be TRBD1 or TRBD2, each matching 6 bases. The CDR3 length is 15 residues. Trimming pared 6 bases from V and 3 bases from J, leaving 15 bases between. Germline V gene lookup returns CDR1 SNHLY and CDR2 FYNNEI. CDR3 in amino acids: CASSAEQGGKNIQYF. The DNA of the CDR3 is TGTGCCAGCAGCGCCGAACAGGGAGGCAAAAACATTCAGTACTTC.

The table lists this clone with a few counts. The V call is TRBV5-4, the J call TRBJ2-1; D unclear. The V gene's germline CDR1 is SGHNT and CDR2 YYREEE (reference sequence). CDR3 length: 15 residues. Between the trimmed V and J ends, which lost 0 bases and 6 bases, there was a span of 13 bases. The CDR3, as DNA: TGTGCCAGCAGCTTGGGATCACAAATTCTCAATGAGCAGTTCTTC. Protein: CASSLGSQILNEQFF.

V is TRBV28 and J is TRBJ1-1, with no clear D. The CDR3 is 16 residues long. CDR1 and CDR2 from the germline V gene are MDHEN and SYDVKM. Trimming removed 6 bases at V and 1 base at J, with 18 bases between. DNA of the CDR3: TGTGCCAGCAGCCCTCCTCCCGGGCAAAAGAACACTGAAGCTTTCTTT. Its protein product is CASSPPPGQKNTEAFF.

The chain is built from TRBV5-1 and TRBJ2-4, with 11 nucleotides matching TRBD2. V shed 5 bases, J shed 1 base, and the junction held 11 bases outside the gene matches. The CDR3 runs to 18 residues. Germline lookup yields CDR1 SGHRS and CDR2 YFSETQ. The CDR3 DNA follows: TGCGCCAGCAGACCGGGACTAGCGGCCACACTGGCCAAAAACATTCAGTACTTC. It specifies CASRPGLAATLAKNIQYF.

The V and J genes are TRBV11-2 and TRBJ2-1; D unclear. Trimming removed 5 bases from V and 3 bases from J, with 8 bases in between. The germline gives CDR1 SGHAT, CDR2 FQNNGV. CDR3 size: 13 residues. The DNA of the CDR3 is TGTGCCAGCAGCCCACTCCTCTACAATGAGCAGTTCTTC. Amino acid sequence: CASSPLLYNEQFF.

The gene calls are TRBV2 and TRBJ2-2, with D unresolved. The CDR3 length is 14 residues. Germline V gene sequence: CDR1 SNHLY, CDR2 FYNNEI. V was shortened by 1 base and J by 8 bases, with 11 bases between the two germline ends. CDR3 in amino acids: CASSEVVAIGELFF. CDR3 nucleotide sequence: TGTGCCAGCAGTGAAGTCGTGGCCATAGGGGAGCTGTTTTTT.

The chain carries TRBV4-1 and TRBJ2-3; 13 bases fit TRBD2. Germline values: CDR1 MGHRA, CDR2 YSYEKL. V was clipped by 4 bases and J by 2 bases; unmatched bases: 3. The CDR3 runs to 16 residues. The CDR3 reads CASSPTSGRFTDTQYF. The CDR3 region has the DNA TGCGCCAGCAGCCCGACTAGCGGGAGGTTCACAGATACGCAGTATTTT.

The chain employs TRBV28 and TRBJ1-5; no reliable D call. This CDR3 comprises 15 residues. The V gene's germline CDR1 is MDHEN and CDR2 SYDVKM. V lost 3 bases, J lost 0 bases, and 9 bases lay in between. The DNA of the CDR3 is TGTGCCAGCAGTTTTCGAGGGAATAGCAATCAGCCCCAGCATTTT. Translated: CASSFRGNSNQPQHF.

The gene calls are TRBV11-2 and TRBJ2-2, with D possibly being TRBD1 (6 bases). With 5 bases removed from V and 6 bases from J, the gap between germline ends came to 13 bases. CDR1 and CDR2 (germline): SGHAT, FQNNGV. CDR3 size: 14 residues. In DNA, the CDR3 is TGTGCCAGCAGCGTCGGTGGGGGCCCCGGGGAGCTGTTTTTT. This sequence encodes CASSVGGGPGELFF.

This clone was detected many times. The chain recombines TRBV7-9 with TRBJ1-4; D is ambiguous. The germline V gene encodes CDR1 SEHNR and CDR2 FQNEAQ (reference sequence). The CDR3 runs to 13 residues. V lost 7 bases and J 8 bases, leaving 14 bases between the germline ends. The CDR3 DNA reads as TGTGCCAGCAATGGGGTAGAGGGCGAAAAACTGTTTTTT. Translated: CASNGVEGEKLFF.

There are a few counts of this clone. This rearrangement joins TRBV6-1 to TRBJ2-5, with D possibly being TRBD1 or TRBD2 (5 bases each). The ends were cut back, 8 bases at V and 2 bases at J, with 18 bases in the middle. Germline V CDR1 and CDR2: MNHNS, SASEGT. This CDR3 is 15 amino acids long. CDR3: CASLKGRTGQETQYF. The CDR3, as DNA: TGTGCCAGCCTAAAGGGGAGAACAGGTCAAGAGACCCAGTACTTC.

This clone was counted a few times. This chain connects TRBV28 to TRBJ2-7, with TRBD1 matching 10 bases. V trimming: 4 bases; J trimming: 4 bases; junction bases outside the gene matches: 7. The CDR3 loop spans 15 amino acids. Germline values: CDR1 MDHEN, CDR2 SYDVKM. CDR3 sequence reads: CASSSLTGGAYEQYF. In nucleotides, the CDR3 is TGTGCCAGCAGTTCCTTGACAGGGGGCGCGTACGAGCAGTACTTC. The whole variable domain, filled in from reference TRBV28 and TRBJ2-7, reads DVKVTQSSRYLVKRTGEKVFLECVQDMDHENMFWYRQDPGLGLRLIYFSYDVKMKEKGDIPEGYSVSREKKERFSLILESASTNQTSMYLCASSSLTGGAYEQYFGPGTRLTVT.

CDR3 protein: CASSLETLGVHEQYF. CDR3 DNA: TGCGCCAGCAGCTTGGAAACACTGGGAGTTCACGAGCAGTACTTC. The rearrangement uses TRBV5-1 and TRBJ2-7, with TRBD2 as a possible D gene (5 bases). The CDR3 loop spans 15 amino acids. V was shortened by 0 bases and J by 5 bases, with 15 bases between the two germline ends. Per germline, CDR1 SGHRS and CDR2 YFSETQ.

The V and J genes are TRBV10-1 and TRBJ2-1; D perhaps matches TRBD1 (5 bases). This CDR3 comprises 15 residues. Germline V gene sequence: CDR1 WNHNN, CDR2 SYGVQD (reference sequence). V shed 3 bases and J shed 2 bases, with 11 bases lying between them. As DNA, the CDR3 is TGCGCCAGCAGTGAAGGTAGGGGAACCTACAATGAGCAGTTCTTC. This translates into CASSEGRGTYNEQFF.

The V call is TRBV15, the J call TRBJ2-1; TRBD2 aligns across 9 bases. Germline V gene lookup returns CDR1 LNHNV and CDR2 YYDKDF (reference sequence). The CDR3 loop spans 18 amino acids. Unmatched junction bases numbered 20, after V lost 5 bases and J lost 9 bases. Here the CDR3 DNA reads TGTGCCACCAGCCGAGCTCCCATAGCGGGAGCGGGGGTAGGTGAGCAGTTCTTC. Amino acids: CATSRAPIAGAGVGEQFF.

This sequence joins TRBV30 and TRBJ1-2; maybe TRBD1 (5 bases). The CDR3 has 12 amino acids. V lost 5 bases to trimming and J lost 2 bases, with 9 bases between them. Per the germline V gene, CDR1 is GTSNPN and CDR2 is SVGIG (reference sequence). The CDR3 is CAWGTLNYGYTF. In DNA, the CDR3 is TGTGCCTGGGGGACGCTCAACTATGGCTACACCTTC.

In its sample, this clone was seen a few times. V is TRBV7-9 and J is TRBJ2-1, with D perhaps matching TRBD2 (7 bases). Germline assignment: CDR1 SEHNR and CDR2 FQNEAQ (reference sequence). V shed 3 bases and J shed 9 bases, with 15 bases lying between them. The CDR3 totals 14 residues. CDR3 sequence reads: CASSLGLPGVEQFF. The DNA for the CDR3 is TGTGCCAGCAGCTTGGGACTACCAGGGGTTGAGCAGTTCTTC.

In this sample, this clone turned up once. Other DNA sequences in the sample encode the same CDR3. This sequence joins TRBV7-9 and TRBJ1-2; 7 bases map to TRBD1. The CDR3 has 14 amino acids. J was trimmed by 2 bases and V by 5 bases; bases with no gene match: 5. The germline CDR1 and CDR2 sequences are SEHNR and FQNEAQ (reference sequence). The CDR3 DNA sequence: TGTGCCAGCAGCACCGGGACAGTAAACTATGGCTACACCTTC. It specifies CASSTGTVNYGYTF.

The V gene is TRBV11-3, the J gene TRBJ2-2, with a possible D match to TRBD1 (6 bases). CDR1 is SGHNT and CDR2 is YENEEA in the germline V gene. V was clipped by 8 bases and J by 0 bases, with 13 bases between them. The CDR3 covers 15 residues. The CDR3 spells CASSRGSSNTGELFF. In DNA form, the CDR3 reads TGTGCCAGCTCTAGGGGGAGTTCGAACACCGGGGAGCTGTTTTTT.